The 10 T cell receptor beta chains listed next were all sequenced from one sample in a study of blood T cell repertoires in COVID-19. The repertoire was sequenced with immunoSEQ multiplex PCR; TCRdb's copy has only in-frame clones and lacks some. Of about 93,000 clones in the sample, 85% to 90% are singletons; the top ten hold around 1.5%. The sequenced sample was peripheral blood. These receptors were taken from a human donor with active COVID-19. The donor label of this sample is uncertain.

This chain connects TRBV6-5 to TRBJ2-2; 7 bases align to TRBD1. J was trimmed by 7 bases and V by 3 bases; bases with no gene match: 11. Germline CDR1 and CDR2: MNHEY and SVGAGI. This CDR3 spans 16 amino acids. The CDR3 DNA sequence: TGTGCCAGCAGTTATTCGGACAGGCGTAAGAACGGGGAGCTGTTTTTT. It encodes CASSYSDRRKNGELFF.

V and J are TRBV7-6 and TRBJ2-5; 15 bases fit TRBD2. Trimming removed 5 bases from V and 4 bases from J; junction bases left unmatched: 5. The CDR3 has 16 residues. Germline V gene data show CDR1 as SGHVS and CDR2 as FNYEAQ. In DNA, the CDR3 is TGTGCCAGCAGCCCTGGACTAGCGGGGGGGGGAGAGACCCAGTACTTC. The encoded protein is CASSPGLAGGGETQYF.

The chain carries TRBV4-2 and TRBJ2-2, with TRBD2 identical over 11 bases. Germline V gene lookup returns CDR1 LGHNA and CDR2 YNFKEQ. This CDR3 is built from 17 residues. The J segment lost 1 base and the V segment lost 2 bases, leaving 3 bases of the junction unmatched. CDR3 residues: CASSQLTSGENTGELFF. The CDR3 region has the DNA TGTGCCAGCAGCCAATTGACTAGCGGGGAGAACACCGGGGAGCTGTTTTTT.

The chain combines TRBV7-2 with TRBJ2-1; 7 bases fit TRBD2. Trimming took 11 bases from V and 5 from J; bases not matched to a gene: 9. Germline CDR1 is SGHTA and CDR2 is FQGNSA. The CDR3 contains 13 residues. CDR3 sequence: CAEAGRGDNEQFF. CDR3 sequence (DNA): TGTGCCGAGGCGGGACGGGGGGACAATGAGCAGTTCTTC.

The rearrangement joins TRBV7-2 to TRBJ1-4; D is unclear. The V end lost 5 bases, the J end lost 8 bases, and 15 bases lay between the germline ends. The CDR3 sequence is 14 residues long. CDR1 and CDR2 from the germline V gene are SGHTA and FQGNSA. This CDR3 is CASSLSDSREKLFF. The CDR3 DNA reads as TGTGCCAGCAGCCTCTCGGACTCACGGGAAAAACTGTTTTTT.

The chain links TRBV3-1 (or the pseudogene TRBV3-2) to TRBJ2-3, with 10 positions matching TRBD2. Losses at the gene ends were 0 bases for V and 2 bases for J; bases not matched to a gene: 5. This CDR3 has 17 residues. Germline lookup yields CDR1 LGHDT and CDR2 YNNKEL (reference sequence). The chain's CDR3 is CASSQDRTSGITDTQYF. The DNA for the CDR3 is TGTGCCAGCAGCCAAGACCGGACTAGCGGAATCACAGATACGCAGTATTTT.

V gene TRBV2 combines with J gene TRBJ2-4; D call uncertain. The CDR3 covers 15 residues. V lost 6 bases, J lost 0 bases, and 12 bases lay in between. CDR1 SNHLY and CDR2 FYNNEI come from the germline V gene. In DNA, the CDR3 is TGTGCCAGCAGGCCCAACATCCTAGCCAAAAACATTCAGTACTTC. The encoded protein is CASRPNILAKNIQYF.

The chain uses TRBV14 and TRBJ2-2; a weak D match, TRBD1 (7 bases). The germline V gene encodes CDR1 SGHDN and CDR2 FVKESK. The CDR3 loop spans 15 amino acids. V lost 3 bases, J lost 6 bases, and 14 bases lay in between. The chain's CDR3 is CASSHRRGLAGELFF. Written as DNA, the CDR3 is TGTGCCAGCAGCCACCGGAGGGGGCTCGCCGGGGAGCTGTTTTTT.

J is TRBJ2-3 and V is TRBV20-1; maybe TRBD1 (6 bases). The V end lost 3 bases, the J end lost 2 bases, and 12 bases lay between the germline ends. Germline CDR1 and CDR2: DFQATT and SNEGSKA (reference sequence). The CDR3 sequence is 14 residues long. CDR3 loop: CSASPGVLTDTQYF. The CDR3 region has the DNA TGCAGTGCTAGTCCAGGGGTCCTCACAGATACGCAGTATTTT.

V and J are TRBV24-1 and TRBJ2-1; 12 bases align to TRBD2. CDR1 is KGHDR and CDR2 is SFDVKD in the germline V gene. With 4 bases clipped from V and 2 bases from J, the junction kept 8 bases outside the gene matches. This CDR3 region has 18 residues. DNA for the CDR3: TGTGCCACCAGTGACCCTAAAAGGACTAGCGGGGCCTACAATGAGCAGTTCTTC. Translated: CATSDPKRTSGAYNEQFF.